This section outlines one T cell receptor (beta chain) sequence together with its context. Its cognate antigen is unknown. These data are taken from a study of metastatic and nonmetastatic thyroid tumors. Study background: Repertoires of blood and of tissue (tumor or nodule) from malignant and benign thyroid patients were compared.

Study-wide points: Significantly greater TCR beta diversity was reportedly found in malignant thyroid tumors than in benign nodules (in blood and tumor).

Germline V lookup: CDR1 DFQATT, CDR2 SNEGSKA (reference sequence). Trimming took off 3 bases at V and 5 bases at J, with 19 bases between the two ends. This CDR3 is built from 16 residues. TCRdb re-called clones from the PCR reads using MiXCR. The repertoire holds around 8,000 clones, with about 30% as singletons. All patients were treatment-naive before thyroid surgery. The receptor was derived from a female donor with papillary thyroid cancer or a benign thyroid nodule (not recorded which). Some clones in this sample may be carry-over from other donors' samples. The chain couples TRBV20-1 to TRBJ2-2; weak D call: TRBD2 (6 bases). What was sequenced was tumor tissue. The CDR3 here is CSASPTVVSGTGELFF. DNA of the CDR3: TGCAGTGCTAGCCCTACGGTCGTGAGCGGGACCGGGGAGCTGTTTTTT.